One and the same sample provided the 2 T cell receptor beta chains below, sequenced in a study of blood T cell repertoires in COVID-19 (TCRdb year 2020). Library generation was performed with the immunoSEQ multiplex PCR assay. As stored in TCRdb, this immuneACCESS dataset retains in-frame rearrangements with V and J assigned. A fraction of the clones does not appear; measured against another copy, unresolved V genes explain less than half of the discrepancy, and the remainder lacks a known reason. The sample table lists 200,000 or so clones, 87% of them with a count of one. In total, the top ten clones hold less than 14% of the sample. Sequencing input: PBMCs or T cells enriched from blood (not recorded which). These receptor sequences come from a man younger than 45 who had recovered from COVID-19.

The genes are TRBV30 and TRBJ2-1, with D maybe TRBD2 (6 bases). The CDR3 runs 15 residues. From germline, CDR1 is GTSNPN and CDR2 SVGIG (reference sequence). V was clipped by 3 bases and J by 8 bases, with 20 bases between them. DNA of the CDR3: TGTGCCTGGAGCTCCAAACTAGCAGGAGTGGATGAGCAGTTCTTC. Translation gives CAWSSKLAGVDEQFF.

CDR3 nucleotide sequence: TGTGCCAGCTCACCCGTTACGGGCAATCAGCCCCAGCATTTT. Protein sequence: CASSPVTGNQPQHF. The rearrangement joins TRBV18 to TRBJ1-5; D unresolved. The germline V and J ends were trimmed by 3 bases and 2 bases, with 8 bases remaining between them. CDR3 length equals 14 residues. Germline values: CDR1 KGHSH, CDR2 LQKENI. Based on the CDR3 plus reference TRBV18 and TRBJ1-5, the full variable domain is NAGVMQNPRHLVRRRGQEARLRCSPMKGHSHVYWYRQLPEEGLKFMVYLQKENIIDESGMPKERFSAEFPKEGPSILRIQQVVRGDSAAYFCASSPVTGNQPQHFGDGTRLSIL.